This T cell receptor beta chain emerged from a study of blood T cells in healthy people across ages. Study conclusions and caveats: PBMCs left unsorted prevented a conclusive naive versus antigen-experienced comparison.

Turning to this clonotype: What it recognizes is unknown.

The CDR3 totals 16 residues. V shed 3 bases and J shed 5 bases, with 14 bases lying between them. Germline loops: CDR1 MNHNS, CDR2 SASEGT. Using a J-beta primer mix together with a sample-barcoded 5' primer, a second PCR was run for about 6 to 12 cycles. Each cDNA molecule carried a tag from a template-switch adaptor that contained 12 random nucleotides. All samples yielded 2.5 million or more CDR3-containing paired-end reads. TCRdb independently ran MiXCR on the 5' RACE reads; one entry per CDR3 protein. The table includes approximately 2,000,000 distinct CDR3 sequences, more than 35% detected once. The chain is built from TRBV6-1 and TRBJ2-6; D might be TRBD1 (6 bases). Material for sequencing was blood. The TCR was taken from a human donor in good health. DNA for the CDR3: TGTGCCAGCAGTGAGACAGGCTCTTTATGGGCCAACGTCCTGACTTTC. Protein sequence: CASSETGSLWANVLTF.